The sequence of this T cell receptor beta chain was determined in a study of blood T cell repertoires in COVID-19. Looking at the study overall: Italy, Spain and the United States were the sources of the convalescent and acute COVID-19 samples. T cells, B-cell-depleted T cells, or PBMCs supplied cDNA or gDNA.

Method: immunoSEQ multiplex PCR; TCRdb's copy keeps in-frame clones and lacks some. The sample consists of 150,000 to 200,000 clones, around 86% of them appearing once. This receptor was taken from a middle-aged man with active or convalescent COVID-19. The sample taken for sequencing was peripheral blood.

CDR3 region: CASSREAAQVQETQYF. The CDR3 coding sequence is TGCGCCAGCAGCCGGGAGGCCGCCCAAGTCCAAGAGACCCAGTACTTC. This chain connects TRBV5-1 to TRBJ2-5, with 7 bases identical to TRBD2. V gave up 4 bases and J gave up 1 base; unmatched junction bases: 10. Germline V gives CDR1 SGHRS, CDR2 YFSETQ. CDR3 length: 16 residues.